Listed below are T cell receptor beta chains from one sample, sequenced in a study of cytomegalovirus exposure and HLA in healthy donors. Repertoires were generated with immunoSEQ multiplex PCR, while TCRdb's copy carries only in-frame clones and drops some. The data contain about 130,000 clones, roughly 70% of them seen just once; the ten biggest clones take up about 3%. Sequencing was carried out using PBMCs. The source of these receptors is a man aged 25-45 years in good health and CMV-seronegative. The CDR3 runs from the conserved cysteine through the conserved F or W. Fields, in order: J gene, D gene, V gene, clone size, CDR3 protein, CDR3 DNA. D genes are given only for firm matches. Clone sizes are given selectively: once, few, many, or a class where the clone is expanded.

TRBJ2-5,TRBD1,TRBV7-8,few,CASRSGTGGSWETQYF,TGTGCCAGCAGGTCCGGGACAGGGGGCTCTTGGGAGACCCAGTACTTC
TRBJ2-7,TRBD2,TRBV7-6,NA,CASSLEWGLAGEQYF,TGTGCCAGCAGCTTAGAATGGGGACTAGCGGGCGAGCAGTACTTC
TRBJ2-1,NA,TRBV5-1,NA,CASSPVGPNEQFF,TGCGCCAGCAGCCCTGTGGGGCCAAATGAGCAGTTCTTC
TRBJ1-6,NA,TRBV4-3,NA,CASSQETFGGPLHF,TGCGCCAGCAGCCAAGAAACCTTCGGGGGACCCCTCCACTTT
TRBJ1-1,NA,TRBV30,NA,CAWTKTGNTEAFF,TGTGCCTGGACTAAAACAGGGAACACTGAAGCTTTCTTT
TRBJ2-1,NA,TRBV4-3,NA,CASSQEKPGMEFF,TGCGCCAGCAGCCAAGAGAAGCCAGGGATGGAGTTCTTC
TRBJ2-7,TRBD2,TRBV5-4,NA,CASSPGTSGVYEQYF,TGTGCCAGCAGCCCGGGGACTAGCGGGGTTTACGAGCAGTACTTC
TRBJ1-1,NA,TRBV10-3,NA,CAISAGQQNTEAFF,TGTGCCATCAGTGCAGGACAGCAGAACACTGAAGCTTTCTTT
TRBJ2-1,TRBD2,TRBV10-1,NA,CARQLAGGNYNEQFF,TGCGCCAGACAACTAGCGGGAGGTAACTACAATGAGCAGTTCTTC
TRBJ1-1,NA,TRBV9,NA,CASSVEGDWTEAFF,TGTGCCAGCAGCGTAGAGGGGGATTGGACTGAAGCTTTCTTT
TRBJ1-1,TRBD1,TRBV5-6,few,CASSPRPGTVNTEAFF,TGTGCCAGCAGCCCCCGCCCGGGGACAGTGAACACTGAAGCTTTCTTT
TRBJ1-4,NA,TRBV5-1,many,CASSFFPDGSITNEKLFF,TGCGCCAGCAGCTTCTTTCCCGACGGGTCCATCACTAATGAAAAACTGTTTTTT
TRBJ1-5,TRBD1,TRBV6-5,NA,CASRQTGGNQPQHF,TGTGCCAGCAGACAGACAGGGGGCAATCAGCCCCAGCATTTT
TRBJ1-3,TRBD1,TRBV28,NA,CASSTPGQGTGNTIYF,TGTGCCAGCAGTACCCCGGGACAGGGGACTGGAAACACCATATATTTT